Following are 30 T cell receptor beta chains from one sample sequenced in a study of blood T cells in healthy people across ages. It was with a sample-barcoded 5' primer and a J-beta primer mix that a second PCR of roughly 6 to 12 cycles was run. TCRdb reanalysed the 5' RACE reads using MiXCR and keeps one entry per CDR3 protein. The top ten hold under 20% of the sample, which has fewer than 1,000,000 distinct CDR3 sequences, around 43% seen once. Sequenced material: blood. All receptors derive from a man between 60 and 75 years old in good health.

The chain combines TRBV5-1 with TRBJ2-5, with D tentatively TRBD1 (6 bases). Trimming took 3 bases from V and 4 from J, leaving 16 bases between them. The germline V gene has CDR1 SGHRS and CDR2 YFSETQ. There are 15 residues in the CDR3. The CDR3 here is CASSSTDNRVETQYF. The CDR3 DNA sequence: TGCGCCAGCAGCTCTACCGACAACAGGGTAGAGACCCAGTACTTC.

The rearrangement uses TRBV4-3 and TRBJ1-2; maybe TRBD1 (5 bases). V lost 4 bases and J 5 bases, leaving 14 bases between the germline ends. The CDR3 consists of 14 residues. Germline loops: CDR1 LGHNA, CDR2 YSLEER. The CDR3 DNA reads TGCGCCAGCAGCCCAGGCACGGGGCCATATGGCTACACCTTC. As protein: CASSPGTGPYGYTF.

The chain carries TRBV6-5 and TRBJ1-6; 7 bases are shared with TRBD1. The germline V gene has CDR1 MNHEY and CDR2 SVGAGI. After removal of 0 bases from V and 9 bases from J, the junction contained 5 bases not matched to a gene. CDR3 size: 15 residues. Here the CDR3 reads CASSYSKPGGSPLHF. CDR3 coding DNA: TGTGCCAGCAGTTACTCTAAGCCAGGGGGTTCACCCCTCCACTTT.

The CDR3 DNA sequence: TGTGCCAGCAGCGCCAGCTTCGGAAATGAGCAGTACTTC. Its protein product is CASSASFGNEQYF. V and J are TRBV7-9 and TRBJ2-5; D gene unclear. V was trimmed by 5 bases and J by 11 bases, leaving 18 bases between them. CDR1 and CDR2 (germline): SEHNR, FQNEAQ (reference sequence). The CDR3 runs to 13 residues.

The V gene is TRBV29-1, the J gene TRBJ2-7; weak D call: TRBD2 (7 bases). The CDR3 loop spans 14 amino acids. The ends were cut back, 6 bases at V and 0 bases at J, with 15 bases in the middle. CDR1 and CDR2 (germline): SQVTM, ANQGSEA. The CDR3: CSVENREGSYEQYF. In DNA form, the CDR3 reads TGCAGCGTGGAAAACAGGGAGGGCTCCTACGAGCAGTACTTC.

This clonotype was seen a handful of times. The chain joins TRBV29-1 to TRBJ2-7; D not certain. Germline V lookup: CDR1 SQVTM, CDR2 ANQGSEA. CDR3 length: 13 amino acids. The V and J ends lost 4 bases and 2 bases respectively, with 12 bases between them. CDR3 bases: TGCAGCGTTGGCGTCCTAGGGACCTACGAGCAGTACTTC. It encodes CSVGVLGTYEQYF.

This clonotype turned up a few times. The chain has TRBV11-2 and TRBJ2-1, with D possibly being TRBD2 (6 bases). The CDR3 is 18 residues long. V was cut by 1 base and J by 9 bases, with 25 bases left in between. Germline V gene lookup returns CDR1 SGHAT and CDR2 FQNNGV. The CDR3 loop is CASSLVSRGGSRGSEQFF. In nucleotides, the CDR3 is TGTGCCAGCAGCTTAGTGTCGCGGGGTGGGTCTAGAGGCAGTGAGCAGTTCTTC.

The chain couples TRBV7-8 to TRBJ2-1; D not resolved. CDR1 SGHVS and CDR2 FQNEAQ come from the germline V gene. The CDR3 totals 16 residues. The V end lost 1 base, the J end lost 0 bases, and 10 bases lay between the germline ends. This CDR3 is CASSLGAASSYNEQFF. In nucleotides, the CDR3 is TGTGCCAGCAGCTTAGGCGCTGCGAGCTCCTACAATGAGCAGTTCTTC. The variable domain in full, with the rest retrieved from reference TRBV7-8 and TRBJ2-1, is GAGVSQSPRYKVAKRGQDVALRCDPISGHVSLFWYQQALGQGPEFLTYFQNEAQLDKSGLPSDRFFAERPEGSVSTLKIQRTQQEDSAVYLCASSLGAASSYNEQFFGPGTRLTVL.

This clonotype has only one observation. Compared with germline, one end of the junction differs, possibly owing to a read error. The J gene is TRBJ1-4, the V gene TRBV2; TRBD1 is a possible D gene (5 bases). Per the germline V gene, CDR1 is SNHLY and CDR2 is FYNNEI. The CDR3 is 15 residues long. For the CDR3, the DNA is TGTGCCAGCAGCCCTGGACATTCTATTAATGAAAAACCGTTTTTT. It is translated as CASSPGHSINEKPFF.

For the CDR3, the DNA is TGTGCCAGCAGTTACCCAGAAGCCTTCTATGGCTACACCTTC. This translates into CASSYPEAFYGYTF. The chain employs TRBV6-2 or TRBV6-3 and TRBJ1-2; no reliable D call. V dropped 2 bases and J dropped 4 bases, with 11 bases sitting between them. CDR1 and CDR2 (germline): MNHEY, SVGEGT. The CDR3 has 14 amino acids.

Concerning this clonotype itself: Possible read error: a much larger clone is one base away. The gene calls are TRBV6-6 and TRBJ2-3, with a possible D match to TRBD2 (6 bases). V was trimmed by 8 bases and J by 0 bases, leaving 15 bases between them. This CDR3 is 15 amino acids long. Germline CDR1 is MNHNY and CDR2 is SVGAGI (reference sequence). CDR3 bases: TGTGCCAGCCGCCCCCCTGGGAGGAGCACAGATACGCAGTATTTT. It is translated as CASRPPGRSTDTQYF.

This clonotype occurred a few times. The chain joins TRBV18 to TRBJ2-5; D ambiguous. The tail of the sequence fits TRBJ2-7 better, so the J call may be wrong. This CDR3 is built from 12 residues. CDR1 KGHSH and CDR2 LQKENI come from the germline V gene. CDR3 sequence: CASYNRPGEQYF. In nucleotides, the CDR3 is TGTGCCAGCTACAACCGTCCGGGCGAGCAGTACTTC.

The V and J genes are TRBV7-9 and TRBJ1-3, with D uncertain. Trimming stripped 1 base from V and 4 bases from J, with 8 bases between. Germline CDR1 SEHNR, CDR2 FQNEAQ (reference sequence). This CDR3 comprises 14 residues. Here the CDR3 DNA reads TGTGCCAGCAGCTTAGTTTTAGGAGGAAACACCATATATTTT. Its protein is CASSLVLGGNTIYF.

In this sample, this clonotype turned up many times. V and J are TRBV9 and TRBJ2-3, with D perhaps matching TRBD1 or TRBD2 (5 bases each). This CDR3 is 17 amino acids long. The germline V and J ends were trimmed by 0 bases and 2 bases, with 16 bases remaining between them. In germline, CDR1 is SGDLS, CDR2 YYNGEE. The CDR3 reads CASSVAGTDGYTDTQYF. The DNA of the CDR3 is TGTGCCAGCAGCGTAGCTGGGACCGACGGTTACACAGATACGCAGTATTTT.

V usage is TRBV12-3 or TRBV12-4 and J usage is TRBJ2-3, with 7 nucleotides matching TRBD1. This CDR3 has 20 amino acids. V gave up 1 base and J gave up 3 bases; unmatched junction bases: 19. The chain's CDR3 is CASSLVVDRTQRSETDTQYF. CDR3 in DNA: TGTGCCAGCAGTTTAGTTGTGGACAGGACTCAGAGAAGTGAGACAGATACGCAGTATTTT.

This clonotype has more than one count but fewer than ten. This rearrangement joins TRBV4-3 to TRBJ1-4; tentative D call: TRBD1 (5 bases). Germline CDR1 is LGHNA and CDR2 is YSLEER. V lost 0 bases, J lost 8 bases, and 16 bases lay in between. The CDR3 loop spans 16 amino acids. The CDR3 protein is CASSQDGARAVEKLFF. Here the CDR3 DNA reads TGCGCCAGCAGCCAAGATGGAGCCAGGGCAGTGGAAAAACTGTTTTTT.

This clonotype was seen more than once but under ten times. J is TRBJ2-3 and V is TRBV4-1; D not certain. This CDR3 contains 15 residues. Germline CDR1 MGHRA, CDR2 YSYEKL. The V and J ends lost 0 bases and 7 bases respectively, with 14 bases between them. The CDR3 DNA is TGCGCCAGCAGCCAAGAGACCTTGTTGGCAAATACGCAGTATTTT. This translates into CASSQETLLANTQYF.

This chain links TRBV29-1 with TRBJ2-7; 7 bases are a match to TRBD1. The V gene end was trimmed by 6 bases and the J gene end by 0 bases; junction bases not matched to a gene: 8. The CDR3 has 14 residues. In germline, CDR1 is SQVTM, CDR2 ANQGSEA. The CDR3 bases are TGCAGCGTAGGGGGACAGACGAGCTCCTACGAGCAGTACTTC. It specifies CSVGGQTSSYEQYF.

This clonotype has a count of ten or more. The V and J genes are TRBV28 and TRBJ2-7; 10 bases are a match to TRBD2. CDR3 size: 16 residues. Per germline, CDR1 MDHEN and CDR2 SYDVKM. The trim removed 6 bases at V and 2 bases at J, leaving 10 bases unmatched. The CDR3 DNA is TGTGCCAGCAGCGAAATTAGCGGGGGGCGTACCTACGAGCAGTACTTC. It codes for CASSEISGGRTYEQYF.

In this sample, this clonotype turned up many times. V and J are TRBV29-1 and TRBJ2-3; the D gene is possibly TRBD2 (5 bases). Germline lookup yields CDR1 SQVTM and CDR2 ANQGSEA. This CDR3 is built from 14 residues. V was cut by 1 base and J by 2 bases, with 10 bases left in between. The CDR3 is CSVEVSGLTDTQYF. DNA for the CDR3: TGCAGCGTTGAAGTGTCTGGACTCACAGATACGCAGTATTTT.

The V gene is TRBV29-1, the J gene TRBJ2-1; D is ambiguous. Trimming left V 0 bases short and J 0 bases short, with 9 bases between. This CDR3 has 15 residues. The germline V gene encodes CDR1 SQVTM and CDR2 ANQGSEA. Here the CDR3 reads CSVEDVMSSYNEQFF. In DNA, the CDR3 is TGCAGCGTTGAAGATGTTATGAGCTCCTACAATGAGCAGTTCTTC.

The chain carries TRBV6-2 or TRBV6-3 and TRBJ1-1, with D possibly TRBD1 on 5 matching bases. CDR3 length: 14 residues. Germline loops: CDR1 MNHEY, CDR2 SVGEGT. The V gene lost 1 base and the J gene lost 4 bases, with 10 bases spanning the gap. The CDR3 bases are TGTGCCAGCAGTTACTGGCAGGGAGGCACTGAAGCTTTCTTT. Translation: CASSYWQGGTEAFF.

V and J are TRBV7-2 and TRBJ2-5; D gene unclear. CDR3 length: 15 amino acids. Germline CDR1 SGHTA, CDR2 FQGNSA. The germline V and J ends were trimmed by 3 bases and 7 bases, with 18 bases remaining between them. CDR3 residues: CASSFEGIGPRTQYF. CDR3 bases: TGTGCCAGCAGCTTTGAAGGAATAGGCCCCAGGACCCAGTACTTC.

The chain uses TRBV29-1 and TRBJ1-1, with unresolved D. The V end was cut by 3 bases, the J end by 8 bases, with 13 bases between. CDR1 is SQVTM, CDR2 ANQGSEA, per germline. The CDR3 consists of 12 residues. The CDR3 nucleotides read TGCAGCGTTGAGGTCGACGGCCCCGAAGCTTTCTTT. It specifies CSVEVDGPEAFF.

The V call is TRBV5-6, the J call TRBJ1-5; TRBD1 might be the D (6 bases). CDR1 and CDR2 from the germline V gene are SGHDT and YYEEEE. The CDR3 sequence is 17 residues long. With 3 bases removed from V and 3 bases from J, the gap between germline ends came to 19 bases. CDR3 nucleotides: TGTGCCAGCAGCTCCCAACGGTCCGGGGGCACCAATCAGCCCCAGCATTTT. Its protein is CASSSQRSGGTNQPQHF.

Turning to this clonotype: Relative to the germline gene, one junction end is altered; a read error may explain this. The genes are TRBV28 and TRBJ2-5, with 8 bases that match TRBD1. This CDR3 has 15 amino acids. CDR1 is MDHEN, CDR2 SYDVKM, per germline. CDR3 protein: CVSSLGGTGRETQYF. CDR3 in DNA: TGTGTCAGCAGCTTAGGGGGGACAGGCCGGGAGACCCAGTACTTC. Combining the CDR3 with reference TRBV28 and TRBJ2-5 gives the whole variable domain DVKVTQSSRYLVKRTGEKVFLECVQDMDHENMFWYRQDPGLGLRLIYFSYDVKMKEKGDIPEGYSVSREKKERFSLILESASTNQTSMYLCVSSLGGTGRETQYFGPGTRLLVL.

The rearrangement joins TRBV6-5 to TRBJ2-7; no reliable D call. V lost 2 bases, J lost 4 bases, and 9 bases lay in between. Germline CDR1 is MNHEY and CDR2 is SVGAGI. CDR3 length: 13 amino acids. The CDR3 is CASSYRAYYEQYF. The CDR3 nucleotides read TGTGCCAGCAGTTACAGGGCGTATTACGAGCAGTACTTC.

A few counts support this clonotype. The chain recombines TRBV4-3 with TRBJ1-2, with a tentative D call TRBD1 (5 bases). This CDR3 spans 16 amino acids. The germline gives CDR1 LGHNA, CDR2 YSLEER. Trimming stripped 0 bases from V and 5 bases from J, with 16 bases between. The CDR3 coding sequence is TGCGCCAGCAGCCAAGAATTGCAGGGTAGGAGTTATGGCTACACCTTC. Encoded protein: CASSQELQGRSYGYTF.

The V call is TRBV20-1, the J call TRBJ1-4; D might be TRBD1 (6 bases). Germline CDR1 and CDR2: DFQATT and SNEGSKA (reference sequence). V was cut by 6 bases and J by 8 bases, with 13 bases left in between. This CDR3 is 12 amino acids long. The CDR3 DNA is TGCAGTGCAATCAGGGGCCGAGAAAAACTGTTTTTT. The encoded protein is CSAIRGREKLFF.

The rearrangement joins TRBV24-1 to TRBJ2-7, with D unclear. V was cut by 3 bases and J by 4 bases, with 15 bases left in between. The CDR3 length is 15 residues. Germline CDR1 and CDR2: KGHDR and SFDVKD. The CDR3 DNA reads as TGTGCCACCAGTGATCCCCGGACGAATCCGTACGAGCAGTACTTC. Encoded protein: CATSDPRTNPYEQYF.